These 10 T cell receptor beta chains share one sample of origin, sequenced in a study of T cell repertoires in cytomegalovirus infection. TCRdb reprocessed the reads via MiXCR and lists one record per CDR3 protein. The sample consists of fewer than 300,000 distinct CDR3 sequences, 20% to 30% of them appearing once. Input material: PBMCs. All receptors come from a human donor in good health (CMV status not recorded). Some clones in this sample may be carry-over from other donors' samples.

This clonotype was picked up many times. This rearrangement joins TRBV5-6 to TRBJ1-1, with 7 bases matching TRBD1. This CDR3 has 15 residues. Germline assignment: CDR1 SGHDT and CDR2 YYEEEE. The V and J ends lost 1 base and 7 bases, in that order; junction bases with no gene match: 10. CDR3 sequence: CASSLWGRTGGEAFF. The DNA for the CDR3 is TGTGCCAGCAGCTTGTGGGGAAGGACAGGCGGTGAAGCTTTCTTT.

There are a few counts of this clonotype. This chain links TRBV7-2 with TRBJ2-2, with D possibly matching TRBD2 (6 bases). The length of the CDR3 is 15 residues. V shed 1 base and J shed 6 bases, with 12 bases lying between them. Looked up from germline, CDR1 is SGHTA and CDR2 is FQGNSA. CDR3 DNA sequence: TGTGCCAGCAGCTTAGGGGCGGGAATGCCCGGGGAGCTGTTTTTT. It specifies CASSLGAGMPGELFF.

The chain couples TRBV28 to TRBJ1-1; TRBD1 matches at 8 bases. V gave up 7 bases and J gave up 1 base; unmatched junction bases: 8. Germline lookup yields CDR1 MDHEN and CDR2 SYDVKM. CDR3 length: 15 residues. The CDR3 sequence is CASNSQGAKNTEAFF. CDR3 in DNA: TGTGCCAGCAATTCTCAGGGGGCGAAGAACACTGAAGCTTTCTTT.

The chain carries TRBV19 and TRBJ2-2; D call uncertain. This CDR3 is 11 amino acids long. Deletions cut 2 bases from V and 7 bases from J, with 2 bases between. The germline V gene encodes CDR1 LNHDA and CDR2 SQIVND (reference sequence). The CDR3 region has the DNA TGTGCCAGTAGTATAAGCGGGGAGCTGTTTTTT. This translates into CASSISGELFF.

This sequence joins TRBV5-6 and TRBJ2-2; D is perhaps TRBD1 (5 bases). Between the trimmed V and J ends, which lost 0 bases and 0 bases, there was a span of 9 bases. The CDR3 has 16 amino acids. Germline loops: CDR1 SGHDT, CDR2 YYEEEE. CDR3 bases: TGTGCCAGCAGCTTGGGCAGGGCGTCGAACACCGGGGAGCTGTTTTTT. Translation: CASSLGRASNTGELFF. Full variable domain (missing parts from reference TRBV5-6 and TRBJ2-2): DAGVTQSPTHLIKTRGQQVTLRCSPKSGHDTVSWYQQALGQGPQFIFQYYEEEERQRGNFPDRFSGHQFPNYSSELNVNALLLGDSALYLCASSLGRASNTGELFFGEGSRLTVL.

This clonotype appeared many times. The chain has TRBV28 and TRBJ2-5, with 10 bases matching TRBD1. The ends lost 5 bases at V and 0 bases at J; junction bases unmatched: 3. The CDR3 consists of 15 residues. Germline CDR1 is MDHEN and CDR2 is SYDVKM. This chain's CDR3 is CASSPGQGYQETQYF. The CDR3, as DNA: TGTGCCAGCAGTCCGGGACAGGGGTACCAAGAGACCCAGTACTTC.

The V call is TRBV9, the J call TRBJ2-7, with 8 bases matching TRBD2. Germline CDR1 is SGDLS and CDR2 is YYNGEE. The CDR3 spans 14 residues. V dropped 3 bases and J dropped 1; count of bases not matched to a gene: 3. The CDR3 nucleotides are TGTGCCAGCAGCGGGGGACTAGTTTCCTACGAGCAGTACTTC. It yields the protein CASSGGLVSYEQYF.

This clonotype has just a few counts. The chain links TRBV20-1 to TRBJ2-3, with 8 bases fitting TRBD2. Trimming took 3 bases from V and 4 from J; bases not matched to a gene: 6. The length of the CDR3 is 14 residues. Germline V CDR1 and CDR2: DFQATT, SNEGSKA (reference sequence). DNA of the CDR3: TGCAGTGCTAGCCGGGGGGGCCGTGCAGATACGCAGTATTTT. Amino acid sequence: CSASRGGRADTQYF.

The sample holds a few counts of this clonotype. The rearrangement uses TRBV6-2 or TRBV6-3 and TRBJ1-2, with D hard to call. V gave up 6 bases and J gave up 2 bases, with 10 bases separating them. The CDR3 length is 13 residues. Germline V gene lookup returns CDR1 MNHEY and CDR2 SVGEGT. CDR3 sequence: CASSPRMNYGYTF. For the CDR3, the DNA is TGTGCCAGCAGCCCGAGAATGAACTATGGCTACACCTTC.

This clonotype was counted many times. The V call is TRBV7-2, the J call TRBJ2-7; possible D gene TRBD2, 5 bases. V dropped 5 bases and J dropped 2 bases, with 16 bases sitting between them. Germline V lookup: CDR1 SGHTA, CDR2 FQGNSA. CDR3 length equals 15 residues. The CDR3 is CASSKTRGPTYEQYF. DNA for the CDR3: TGTGCCAGCAGCAAGACCCGAGGGCCTACCTACGAGCAGTACTTC. Variable domain in full (rest from reference TRBV7-2 and TRBJ2-7): GAGVSQSPSNKVTEKGKDVELRCDPISGHTALYWYRQSLGQGLEFLIYFQGNSAPDKSGLPSDRFSAERTGGSVSTLTIQRTQQEDSAVYLCASSKTRGPTYEQYFGPGTRLTVT.